This is a list of T cell receptor beta chains from one sample in a study of shared clonotypes between healthy human individuals. The method was immunoSEQ multiplex PCR; TCRdb's version includes in-frame clones alone and lacks a portion of them. The sample carries about 1,800,000 clones, about 95% recorded once. Sequencing input: naive CD8+ T cells sorted from blood. The source is a man between 18 and 29 years old in good health. Both conserved end residues are part of each CDR3. Fields, in order: clone size, J gene, D gene, V gene, CDR3 DNA, CDR3 protein. A D gene is named only where the DNA matches it firmly. Clone size is not always given. Where it is, it says once, few, many or a class for expanded clones.

clone size: .; J gene: TRBJ1-2; D gene: .; V gene: TRBV28; CDR3 DNA: TGTGCCAGCAGTTCGATGGGGATGGGGACTAATTACTATGGCTACACCTTC; CDR3 protein: CASSSMGMGTNYYGYTF
clone size: .; J gene: TRBJ2-7; D gene: .; V gene: TRBV5-4; CDR3 DNA: TGTGCCAGCAGCTTGGAGGGGGGGCCCTCCTACGAGCAGTACTTC; CDR3 protein: CASSLEGGPSYEQYF
clone size: .; J gene: TRBJ2-2; D gene: TRBD1; V gene: TRBV6-5; CDR3 DNA: TGTGCCACTTGGACAGGGGGGGAGCTGTTTTTT; CDR3 protein: CATWTGGELFF
clone size: .; J gene: TRBJ1-6; D gene: .; V gene: TRBV13; CDR3 DNA: TGTGCCAGCAGCATCAGGGCTGGGTGGAATAATTCACCCCTCCACTTT; CDR3 protein: CASSIRAGWNNSPLHF
clone size: .; J gene: TRBJ2-5; D gene: .; V gene: TRBV7-9; CDR3 DNA: TGTGCCAGCAGCGACAGTGTACAAGAGACCCAGTACTTC; CDR3 protein: CASSDSVQETQYF
clone size: .; J gene: TRBJ1-5; D gene: TRBD1; V gene: TRBV5-6; CDR3 DNA: TGTGCCAGCAGCTTGTGGGACAGTTCCAATCAGCCCCAGCATTTT; CDR3 protein: CASSLWDSSNQPQHF
clone size: .; J gene: TRBJ1-5; D gene: .; V gene: TRBV4-1; CDR3 DNA: TGCGCCAGCAGCCAAGAGGATCGGGGAGATCAGCCCCAGCATTTT; CDR3 protein: CASSQEDRGDQPQHF
clone size: .; J gene: TRBJ1-1; D gene: TRBD1; V gene: TRBV9; CDR3 DNA: TGTGCCAGCAGCGTAAGCAACCAGGGGGATACTGAAGCTTTCTTT; CDR3 protein: CASSVSNQGDTEAFF
clone size: .; J gene: TRBJ1-4; D gene: TRBD1; V gene: TRBV4-1; CDR3 DNA: TGCGCCAGCAGCCAAGTAGGGACAGGGAATGAAAAACTGTTTTTT; CDR3 protein: CASSQVGTGNEKLFF
clone size: once; J gene: TRBJ1-2; D gene: TRBD1; V gene: TRBV6-1; CDR3 DNA: TGTGCCAGCAGTGAAATGTGGCAGGGGGCTATTAACTATGGCTACACCTTC; CDR3 protein: CASSEMWQGAINYGYTF
clone size: .; J gene: TRBJ1-1; D gene: .; V gene: TRBV27; CDR3 DNA: TGTGCCAGCAGTTGGGGGGGCTGGGACACTGAAGCTTTCTTT; CDR3 protein: CASSWGGWDTEAFF
clone size: .; J gene: TRBJ1-5; D gene: .; V gene: TRBV12-1; CDR3 DNA: TGTGCCAGCAGCCCCTGGGACAGGGTGGACGTTATAAAGGATCAGCCCCAGCATTTT; CDR3 protein: CASSPWDRVDVIKDQPQHF
clone size: once; J gene: TRBJ2-7; D gene: TRBD2; V gene: TRBV18; CDR3 DNA: TGTGCCAGCTCAGAGGGTTTCGGGGGGTCCGGAACGTACGAGCAGTACTTC; CDR3 protein: CASSEGFGGSGTYEQYF
clone size: .; J gene: TRBJ1-1; D gene: .; V gene: TRBV7-9; CDR3 DNA: TGTGCCAGCAGCTTAAGCCTGGACAAGAACACTGAAGCTTTCTTT; CDR3 protein: CASSLSLDKNTEAFF
clone size: .; J gene: TRBJ2-7; D gene: .; V gene: TRBV5-5; CDR3 DNA: TGTGCCAGCAGCTTTTCAGGCCCCTACGAGCAGTACTTC; CDR3 protein: CASSFSGPYEQYF
clone size: few; J gene: TRBJ2-1; D gene: TRBD2; V gene: TRBV5-5; CDR3 DNA: TGTGCCAGCAGCTTGGCTAGCGGGAGTAATGAGCAGTTCTTC; CDR3 protein: CASSLASGSNEQFF
clone size: .; J gene: TRBJ1-1; D gene: TRBD1; V gene: TRBV4-3; CDR3 DNA: TGCGCCAGCAGCGTCGGCCAGGGGGCGAGGCGCACTGAAGCTTTCTTT; CDR3 protein: CASSVGQGARRTEAFF
clone size: .; J gene: TRBJ1-2; D gene: .; V gene: TRBV27; CDR3 DNA: TGTGCCAGCAGTTTGTGGCAGGGCTCCTCCTATGGCTACACCTTC; CDR3 protein: CASSLWQGSSYGYTF
clone size: .; J gene: TRBJ2-3; D gene: TRBD2; V gene: TRBV27; CDR3 DNA: TGTGCCAGCACCGGGGCGAGCGGGGGGGCCGGAGATACGCAGTATTTT; CDR3 protein: CASTGASGGAGDTQYF
clone size: .; J gene: TRBJ2-7; D gene: .; V gene: TRBV27; CDR3 DNA: TGTGCCAGCAGTTTAGTAGGGAGCCCCTACGAGCAGTACTTC; CDR3 protein: CASSLVGSPYEQYF
clone size: .; J gene: TRBJ1-5; D gene: .; V gene: TRBV6-1; CDR3 DNA: TGTGCCAGCAGTGAGCGGATACTGAATCAGCCCCAGCATTTT; CDR3 protein: CASSERILNQPQHF
clone size: .; J gene: TRBJ2-1; D gene: .; V gene: TRBV30; CDR3 DNA: TGTGCCTGGAGTGTGATTAACAATGAGCAGTTCTTC; CDR3 protein: CAWSVINNEQFF
clone size: .; J gene: TRBJ1-5; D gene: .; V gene: TRBV7-8; CDR3 DNA: TGTGCCAGCAGCTTTGATCTTGAGGGTGGTGATCAGCCCCAGCATTTT; CDR3 protein: CASSFDLEGGDQPQHF
clone size: .; J gene: TRBJ1-6; D gene: TRBD1; V gene: TRBV27; CDR3 DNA: TGTGCCAGCGGCCCCCAGCCGGGACAGGGGAATTCACCCCTCCACTTT; CDR3 protein: CASGPQPGQGNSPLHF
clone size: .; J gene: TRBJ2-5; D gene: TRBD2; V gene: TRBV10-2; CDR3 DNA: TGCGCCAGCAGTGAGTCGGGACTACCTGGTGAGACCCAGTACTTC; CDR3 protein: CASSESGLPGETQYF
clone size: .; J gene: TRBJ2-7; D gene: TRBD2; V gene: TRBV2; CDR3 DNA: TGTGCCAGCAGTGGGCTAGCGGACTACGAGCAGTACTTC; CDR3 protein: CASSGLADYEQYF
clone size: .; J gene: TRBJ2-7; D gene: TRBD2; V gene: TRBV29-1; CDR3 DNA: TGCAGCGTTGAAGGGGGGGGCTCCTACGAGCAGTACTTC; CDR3 protein: CSVEGGGSYEQYF
clone size: .; J gene: TRBJ2-7; D gene: TRBD1; V gene: TRBV9; CDR3 DNA: TGTGCCAGCAGCGGCGGACAGGGTTCGTTTGACGAGCAGTACTTC; CDR3 protein: CASSGGQGSFDEQYF
clone size: .; J gene: TRBJ2-2; D gene: .; V gene: TRBV4-1; CDR3 DNA: TGCGCCAGCAGCCAAGGTCCCATTTCCGGGACCGGGGAGCTGTTTTTT; CDR3 protein: CASSQGPISGTGELFF
clone size: .; J gene: TRBJ2-3; D gene: TRBD2; V gene: TRBV6-5; CDR3 DNA: TGTGCCAGCAGTTACGGCCCGGGGGGGCCTACAGATACGCAGTATTTT; CDR3 protein: CASSYGPGGPTDTQYF
clone size: once; J gene: TRBJ2-3; D gene: .; V gene: TRBV28; CDR3 DNA: TGTGCCAGCAGTTTAGCAGGGACAGATACGCAGTATTTT; CDR3 protein: CASSLAGTDTQYF
clone size: .; J gene: TRBJ2-5; D gene: TRBD1; V gene: TRBV27; CDR3 DNA: TGTGCCAGCAGTTTACGACAGGGCTCAGAGACCCAGTACTTC; CDR3 protein: CASSLRQGSETQYF
clone size: .; J gene: TRBJ2-7; D gene: .; V gene: TRBV5-6; CDR3 DNA: TGTGCCAGCAGTACGGGACGGTCATACGAGCAGTACTTC; CDR3 protein: CASSTGRSYEQYF
clone size: few; J gene: TRBJ2-7; D gene: TRBD1; V gene: TRBV30; CDR3 DNA: TGTGCCTGGAGTCCCGGACAGGCCTACGAGCAGTACTTC; CDR3 protein: CAWSPGQAYEQYF
clone size: .; J gene: TRBJ2-7; D gene: .; V gene: TRBV5-8; CDR3 DNA: TGTGCCAGTAAGTCGGACTTTGAGCAGTACTTC; CDR3 protein: CASKSDFEQYF
clone size: .; J gene: TRBJ2-7; D gene: .; V gene: TRBV4-1; CDR3 DNA: TGCGCCAGCAGCCAAGCGAGGACAGCTGCCTACGAGCAGTACTTC; CDR3 protein: CASSQARTAAYEQYF
clone size: .; J gene: TRBJ2-7; D gene: TRBD2; V gene: TRBV5-1; CDR3 DNA: TGCGCCAGCAGCTTGGCCGGGACTAGCGAATCCTACGAGCAGTACTTC; CDR3 protein: CASSLAGTSESYEQYF
clone size: .; J gene: TRBJ2-7; D gene: .; V gene: TRBV29-1; CDR3 DNA: TGCAGCGTTGAAGTAGGGTACGAGCAGTACTTC; CDR3 protein: CSVEVGYEQYF
clone size: .; J gene: TRBJ1-4; D gene: .; V gene: TRBV7-9; CDR3 DNA: TGTGCCAGCAGCTCAGGGGTAGCTGAAAAACTGTTTTTT; CDR3 protein: CASSSGVAEKLFF
clone size: .; J gene: TRBJ2-2; D gene: .; V gene: TRBV2; CDR3 DNA: TGTGCCAACCTGATGGGGGAGAACACCGGGGAGCTGTTTTTT; CDR3 protein: CANLMGENTGELFF
clone size: .; J gene: TRBJ2-3; D gene: TRBD1; V gene: TRBV29-1; CDR3 DNA: TGCAGCGTTGAAGAAGGGACAGGGACAGATACGCAGTATTTT; CDR3 protein: CSVEEGTGTDTQYF